This T cell receptor beta chain was recovered during a study of shared clonotypes between healthy human individuals. Comments on this clone: Its antigen remains unidentified.

Points from the study as a whole: Non-shared clonotypes showed lower generation probabilities than clonotypes common to all four donors. Rarefaction exposed incomplete sorted-subset sequencing despite large depth.

The authors divided CD4+ cells into CD45RA+ naive and CD45RA-negative memory subsets. The genomic DNA of each subset was split evenly across several immunoSEQ plates. Generated by immunoSEQ multiplex PCR, the TCRdb table keeps only in-frame clones and is missing some. The table has 1 million to 1.3 million clones, around three quarters seen once; the top ten hold around 0.61%. Germline V gives CDR1 LNHDA, CDR2 SQIVND (reference sequence). The J segment lost 4 bases and the V segment lost 5 bases, leaving 14 bases of the junction unmatched. The CDR3 covers 16 residues. Source material: memory CD4+ T cells from PBMCs. Sample subset: CD45RA-negative fraction. This sequence joins TRBV19 and TRBJ2-7, with TRBD1 matching 7 bases. The TCR originated in a man in his late teens or twenties in good health. Some clones in this sample may be carry-over from other donors' samples. DNA for the CDR3: TGTGCCAGTAGTGCCCGGGACAGCGCAGGGCGGTACGAGCAGTACTTC. Translated: CASSARDSAGRYEQYF.